This T cell receptor (beta chain) was recorded in a study of blood T cell repertoires in COVID-19. Original methodology: Nucleated cell counts were estimated from reference gene primer amplification. The repertoire was sequenced with immunoSEQ multiplex PCR; TCRdb's copy has only in-frame clones and lacks some. That table gives V, J and clone size, and the DNA gave D and trimming. This sample has about 250,000 clones; about 87% occur once, and the top ten carry roughly 6.7%. The Seattle site enrolled patients during active infection and followed them longitudinally. This sequence was found in a woman aged 25 to 39 with COVID-19, enrolled during active disease. Sequencing was performed on peripheral blood.

The CDR3 bases are TGTGCCAGCAGCTTACAGGGCAGAAACACTGAAGCTTTCTTT. It specifies CASSLQGRNTEAFF. The V gene is TRBV11-3, the J gene TRBJ1-1; maybe TRBD1 (5 bases). The V gene's germline CDR1 is SGHNT and CDR2 YENEEA. This CDR3 has 14 amino acids. Trimming cost V 2 bases and J 2 bases, with 9 bases left between them.